What follows are 8 T cell receptor beta chains derived from one specimen sequenced in a study of radiotherapy plus CTLA-4 blockade in lung cancer (dated by TCRdb to the late 2010s). Library creation used the immunoSEQ multiplex PCR assay. TCRdb retrieved this table from immuneACCESS and kept in-frame rearrangements only. Not all clones are present; in checked studies, unresolved V genes account for under half, and no reason is known for the remainder. The sample data list about 40,000 clones, and more than 75% of these were observed just once. Of the sample, more than 20% is held by the ten largest clones. Source: peripheral blood, taken from a patient treated with radiotherapy plus ipilimumab. These receptors came from a human donor with non-small cell lung cancer that progressed on radiotherapy plus ipilimumab.

The CDR3 DNA reads as TGTGCCAGCAGCTTGGAAGCGGGCAGGGGGACCTACGAGCAGTACTTC. It is translated as CASSLEAGRGTYEQYF. The chain carries TRBV5-4 and TRBJ2-7, with TRBD1 as a possible D gene (7 bases). CDR1 SGHNT and CDR2 YYREEE come from the germline V gene (reference sequence). V was clipped by 0 bases and J by 2 bases, with 15 bases between them. CDR3 length equals 16 residues.

V gene TRBV5-4 combines with J gene TRBJ2-3, with D possibly being TRBD1 (6 bases). Trimming pared 0 bases from V and 3 bases from J, leaving 11 bases between. Germline values: CDR1 SGHNT, CDR2 YYREEE (reference sequence). The CDR3 sequence is 15 residues long. CDR3 DNA sequence: TGTGCCAGCAGCTTGGGACAGGTTAGAACAGATACGCAGTATTTT. It specifies CASSLGQVRTDTQYF.

DNA for the CDR3: TGCGCCAGCAGCTTGGGAGACGGGAACATTCAGTACTTC. Protein sequence: CASSLGDGNIQYF. The gene calls are TRBV5-1 and TRBJ2-4; D gene unclear. Germline V gene data show CDR1 as SGHRS and CDR2 as YFSETQ. V lost 0 bases and J 7 bases, leaving 8 bases between the germline ends. The CDR3 has 13 residues.

This clone has a handful of counts. The chain couples TRBV7-3 to TRBJ2-1, with TRBD1 matching over 10 bases. There are 15 residues in the CDR3. Germline lookup yields CDR1 SGHTA and CDR2 FQGTGA. The ends lost 5 bases at V and 7 bases at J; junction bases unmatched: 8. In nucleotides, the CDR3 is TGTGCCAGCAGCGCCGGGACAGGGGCGATAAATGAGCAGTTCTTC. It yields the protein CASSAGTGAINEQFF.

This chain connects TRBV5-1 to TRBJ1-6; TRBD1 matches at 7 bases. The J segment lost 7 bases and the V segment lost 4 bases, leaving 8 bases of the junction unmatched. Germline V gene sequence: CDR1 SGHRS, CDR2 YFSETQ. The CDR3 extends over 15 amino acids. The CDR3 reads CASSGGGSGNSPLHF. CDR3 coding DNA: TGCGCCAGCAGCGGAGGGGGCTCAGGGAATTCACCCCTCCACTTT.

J is TRBJ2-7 and V is TRBV7-9; weak D call: TRBD2 (6 bases). Trimming shortened V by 4 bases and J by 6 bases, and 19 bases separated the two germline ends. Germline assignment: CDR1 SEHNR and CDR2 FQNEAQ (reference sequence). CDR3 length equals 15 residues. The CDR3 here is CASSSPEGRRGEQYF. The CDR3 DNA reads TGTGCCAGCAGCTCCCCGGAGGGGCGTCGGGGCGAGCAGTACTTC. Full variable domain (remainder filled in from reference TRBV7-9 and TRBJ2-7): DTGVSQNPRHKITKRGQNVTFRCDPISEHNRLYWYRQTLGQGPEFLTYFQNEAQLEKSRLLSDRFSAERPKGSFSTLEIQRTEQGDSAMYLCASSSPEGRRGEQYFGPGTRLTVT.

The chain joins TRBV6-1 to TRBJ2-5, with 7 bases aligning to TRBD1. The DNA end lines up better with TRBJ2-7; the J call may be wrong. CDR1 and CDR2 (germline): MNHNS, SASEGT. This CDR3 region has 14 residues. The CDR3 bases are TGTGCCAGCAGAGACAGGGCGTTAACCTACGAGCAGTACTTC. It yields the protein CASRDRALTYEQYF.

The chain recombines TRBV9 with TRBJ2-6, with a tentative D call TRBD2 (6 bases). The CDR3 is 15 residues long. The germline V and J ends were trimmed by 4 bases and 4 bases, with 12 bases remaining between them. The germline gives CDR1 SGDLS, CDR2 YYNGEE. In DNA form, the CDR3 reads TGTGCCAGCAGCCCCGCGGGGCCCGGGGCCAACGTCCTGACTTTC. Protein: CASSPAGPGANVLTF.